The next 10 T cell receptor beta chains were all read from a single sample in a study of blood T cell repertoires in COVID-19. Assay used: immunoSEQ multiplex PCR; TCRdb lists only in-frame clones, some missing. The sample consists of approximately 94,000 clones, 85% to 90% of them appearing once. The sequencing sample was made of peripheral blood. All receptors come from a woman of 80 years or more with active COVID-19.

This chain connects TRBV20-1 to TRBJ2-2, with 8 bases matching TRBD1. The CDR3 is made up of 11 amino acids. Germline V gene sequence: CDR1 DFQATT, CDR2 SNEGSKA (reference sequence). CDR3 residues: CSAGQGGELFF. DNA for the CDR3: TGCAGCGCCGGACAGGGCGGGGAGCTGTTTTTT.

The CDR3 here is CASSLRRGKVGSPLHF. In DNA, the CDR3 is TGTGCCAGCAGTTTGCGAAGGGGTAAGGTCGGTTCACCCCTCCACTTT. The chain is built from TRBV27 and TRBJ1-6; a possible D gene is TRBD1 (5 bases). Between the trimmed V and J ends, which lost 3 bases and 9 bases, there was a span of 18 bases. CDR1 MNHEY and CDR2 SMNVEV come from the germline V gene (reference sequence). CDR3 length equals 16 residues.

The chain has TRBV5-1 and TRBJ1-3; D is undetermined. Trimming took 1 base from V and 0 from J, leaving 8 bases between them. The CDR3 is 15 amino acids. Germline V gives CDR1 SGHRS, CDR2 YFSETQ. The CDR3 nucleotides read TGCGCCAGCAGCTTGACAGTTAACTCTGGAAACACCATATATTTT. Translation: CASSLTVNSGNTIYF.

The rearrangement uses TRBV11-3 and TRBJ2-3; TRBD1 aligns across 7 bases. With 5 bases clipped from V and 3 bases from J, the junction kept 8 bases outside the gene matches. Germline CDR1 and CDR2: SGHNT and YENEEA. The CDR3 spans 15 residues. The CDR3 DNA sequence: TGTGCCAGCAGCCAAAGATTGACAGGGACAGATACGCAGTATTTT. This encodes CASSQRLTGTDTQYF.

The chain couples TRBV4-2 to TRBJ2-7; possible D gene TRBD1, 6 bases. V was trimmed by 1 base and J by 3 bases, leaving 13 bases between them. The CDR3 totals 15 residues. Germline-derived CDR1 and CDR2 are LGHNA and YNFKEQ. The CDR3, as DNA: TGTGCCAGCAGCCAAGTGATACAGGGCCTCTACGAGCAGTACTTC. Protein product: CASSQVIQGLYEQYF.

CDR3 in amino acids: CATSRDAGDLAFF. Written as DNA, the CDR3 is TGTGCCACCAGCAGAGATGCAGGGGATTTGGCTTTCTTT. The V call is TRBV15, the J call TRBJ1-1; possible D gene TRBD1, 6 bases. Germline V lookup: CDR1 LNHNV, CDR2 YYDKDF (reference sequence). V lost 0 bases to trimming and J lost 11 bases, with 13 bases between them. The CDR3 spans 13 residues.

The chain carries TRBV2 and TRBJ2-5; the match to TRBD1 covers 7 bases. The ends lost 6 bases at V and 4 bases at J; junction bases unmatched: 11. The germline gives CDR1 SNHLY, CDR2 FYNNEI. CDR3 length: 15 residues. The CDR3 spells CASRETQTGTETQYF. The CDR3 nucleotides read TGTGCCAGCAGAGAGACTCAGACAGGGACAGAGACCCAGTACTTC.

The rearrangement joins TRBV5-1 to TRBJ2-1; 14 bases are shared with TRBD2. The CDR3 totals 17 residues. The germline CDR1 and CDR2 sequences are SGHRS and YFSETQ. Trimming cost V 4 bases and J 4 bases; bases outside gene matches: 7. For the CDR3, the DNA is TGCGCCAGCAGCGATACCGGGACTAGCGGGAGATACAATGAGCAGTTCTTC. Translating it yields CASSDTGTSGRYNEQFF.

This chain uses TRBV27 with TRBJ2-7; tentatively, D is TRBD1 (6 bases). CDR1 MNHEY and CDR2 SMNVEV come from the germline V gene (reference sequence). The V and J ends lost 5 bases and 3 bases respectively, with 17 bases between them. The CDR3 runs 15 residues. The DNA for the CDR3 is TGTGCCAGCAGTCCACAGGGTGTTCCCATCTACGAGCAGTACTTC. It encodes CASSPQGVPIYEQYF.

The chain employs TRBV7-8 and TRBJ2-4; unclear D gene. The V and J ends lost 5 bases and 2 bases respectively, with 13 bases between them. The CDR3 is made up of 15 amino acids. The germline gives CDR1 SGHVS, CDR2 FQNEAQ. The CDR3 protein is CASSQTRQPKNIQYF. The CDR3 DNA follows: TGTGCCAGCAGCCAGACACGCCAACCCAAAAACATTCAGTACTTC.